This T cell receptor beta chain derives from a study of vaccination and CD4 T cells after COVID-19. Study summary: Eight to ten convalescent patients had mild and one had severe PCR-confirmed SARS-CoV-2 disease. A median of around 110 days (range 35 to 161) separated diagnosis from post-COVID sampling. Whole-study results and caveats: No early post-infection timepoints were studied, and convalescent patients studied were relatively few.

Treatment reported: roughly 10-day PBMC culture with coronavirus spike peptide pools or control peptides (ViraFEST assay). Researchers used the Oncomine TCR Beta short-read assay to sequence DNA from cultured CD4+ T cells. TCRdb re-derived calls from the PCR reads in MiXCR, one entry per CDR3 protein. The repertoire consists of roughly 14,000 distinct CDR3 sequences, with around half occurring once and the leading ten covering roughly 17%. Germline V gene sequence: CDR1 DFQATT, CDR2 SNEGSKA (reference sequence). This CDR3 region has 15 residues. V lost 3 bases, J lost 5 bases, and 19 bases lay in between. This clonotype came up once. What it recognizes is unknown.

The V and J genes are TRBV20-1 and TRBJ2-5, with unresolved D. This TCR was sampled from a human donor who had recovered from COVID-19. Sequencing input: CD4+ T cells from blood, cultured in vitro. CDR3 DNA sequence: TGCAGTGCTAGGGGTCTATTAAACCTTGGGGAGACCCAGTACTTC. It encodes CSARGLLNLGETQYF.